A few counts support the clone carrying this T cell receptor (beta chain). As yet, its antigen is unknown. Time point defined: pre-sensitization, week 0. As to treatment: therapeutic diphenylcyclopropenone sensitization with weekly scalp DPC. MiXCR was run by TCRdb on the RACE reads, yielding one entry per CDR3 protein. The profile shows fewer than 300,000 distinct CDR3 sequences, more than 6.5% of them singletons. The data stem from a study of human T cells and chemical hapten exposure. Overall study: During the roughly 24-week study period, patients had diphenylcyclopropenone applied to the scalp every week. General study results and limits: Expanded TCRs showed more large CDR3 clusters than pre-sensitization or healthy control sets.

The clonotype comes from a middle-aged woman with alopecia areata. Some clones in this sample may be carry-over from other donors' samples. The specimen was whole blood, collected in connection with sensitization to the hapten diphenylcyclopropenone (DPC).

The CDR3 nucleotides read TGTGCCAGCAGTTATGATGACTCTGGAAACACCATATATTTT. Protein: CASSYDDSGNTIYF. The genes are TRBV6-5 and TRBJ1-3, with D uncertain. This CDR3 is built from 14 residues. Per the germline V gene, CDR1 is MNHEY and CDR2 is SVGAGI. V gave up 3 bases and J gave up 0 bases, with 6 bases separating them.